This record looks at one T cell receptor (beta chain) sequence and its context. What it recognizes is unknown. The V end was cut by 2 bases, the J end by 0 bases, with 7 bases between. The CDR3 is made up of 15 amino acids. Per germline, CDR1 SEHNR and CDR2 FQNEAQ (reference sequence). The sample belongs to a study of identifying expanded T cells in peripheral blood. General study results and limits: Over about two and four weeks, about 15 and 19 clones changed, versus roughly 1.2 between replicates. Variance in clone template counts between roughly two-week samples significantly increased with total template count across all healthy donors.

Some clones are missing from TCRdb's copy, which holds only in-frame ones; the method was immunoSEQ multiplex PCR. The sample carries 100,000 to 110,000 clones, approximately 88% recorded once. Healthy donors had no documented immune events, such as infections, while sampled. The origin of this receptor is a person aged 18-70 years in good health. The sequencing input was blood. The genes are TRBV7-9 and TRBJ2-2; D not certain. The CDR3 DNA sequence: TGTGCCAGCAGCTTATTAGGGTCGAACACCGGGGAGCTGTTTTTT. Residues: CASSLLGSNTGELFF.